The 13 T cell receptor beta chains given below trace back to one sample, sequenced in a study of cytomegalovirus exposure and HLA in healthy donors. With 60 Vbeta and 13 Jbeta primers, the PCR was carried out. Profiling relied on immunoSEQ multiplex PCR, and the TCRdb table lists in-frame clones only, not all of them. The sample includes 24,000 or so clones, about four fifths of them seen just once. The material sequenced was PBMCs. Source of these receptors: a male donor in good health and CMV-seronegative.

The chain links TRBV11-3 to TRBJ2-3; tentatively, D is TRBD1 (5 bases). Germline assignment: CDR1 SGHNT and CDR2 YENEEA. The CDR3 consists of 12 residues. Trimming took 4 bases from V and 13 from J, leaving 15 bases between them. The DNA of the CDR3 is TGTGCCAGCAGCTCGACCGGACACCCAGAGTATTTT. It translates to CASSSTGHPEYF.

This clone was counted once. V usage is TRBV5-5 and J usage is TRBJ2-3; TRBD1 aligns across 8 bases. Looked up from germline, CDR1 is SGHKS and CDR2 is YYEKEE (reference sequence). The CDR3 is made up of 15 amino acids. The trim removed 3 bases at V and 6 bases at J, leaving 9 bases unmatched. CDR3 nucleotides: TGTGCCAGCAGCTCCCCCAGACAGGGGATGGATACGCAGTATTTT. It translates to CASSSPRQGMDTQYF. Filled out from reference TRBV5-5 and TRBJ2-3, the complete variable domain reads DAGVTQSPTHLIKTRGQQVTLRCSPISGHKSVSWYQQVLGQGPQFIFQYYEKEERGRGNFPDRFSARQFPNYSSELNVNALLLGDSALYLCASSSPRQGMDTQYFGPGTRLTVL.

The rearrangement joins TRBV7-2 to TRBJ2-2, with 12 bases lining up with TRBD2. This CDR3 is built from 16 residues. The V gene end was trimmed by 5 bases and the J gene end by 7 bases; junction bases not matched to a gene: 8. Looked up from germline, CDR1 is SGHTA and CDR2 is FQGNSA. CDR3 coding DNA: TGTGCCAGCAGCCCTACTAGCGGGAGGTTCGGCGGGGAGCTGTTTTTT. This gives the protein CASSPTSGRFGGELFF.

The chain employs TRBV9 and TRBJ2-1; the match to TRBD2 covers 9 bases. The V gene's germline CDR1 is SGDLS and CDR2 YYNGEE. The CDR3 is 15 amino acids. Trimming at V came to 1 base and at J to 7 bases, leaving 6 bases not matched to a gene. CDR3 residues: CASSVLAGSRNEQFF. Written as DNA, the CDR3 is TGTGCCAGCAGCGTACTAGCGGGGAGCAGGAATGAGCAGTTCTTC.

The V call is TRBV6-1, the J call TRBJ2-5; D is possibly TRBD2 (5 bases). CDR3 length: 13 amino acids. Per germline, CDR1 MNHNS and CDR2 SASEGT. The V end lost 11 bases, the J end lost 5 bases, and 18 bases lay between the germline ends. CDR3 in DNA: TGTGCCGGTGGACTTGCCCTGGGGGAGACCCAGTACTTC. Translating it yields CAGGLALGETQYF.

CDR3 nucleotides: TGTGCCAGCTCACCGGCTACTACTAGGGATGAGCAGTTCTTC. It specifies CASSPATTRDEQFF. The rearrangement joins TRBV18 to TRBJ2-1; TRBD2 is a possible D gene (5 bases). V was pared by 3 bases and J by 8 bases, with 14 bases between. The CDR3 covers 14 residues. Germline values: CDR1 KGHSH, CDR2 LQKENI.

The chain joins TRBV6-7 to TRBJ2-7; 14 bases are a match to TRBD2. TRBV6-7 qualifies as an ORF whose function is uncertain. CDR3 length equals 20 residues. The trim removed 2 bases at V and 0 bases at J, leaving 12 bases unmatched. Here the CDR3 reads CASSYPSPRTSGRSSYEQYF. In nucleotides, the CDR3 is TGTGCCAGCAGTTACCCCTCCCCCCGGACTAGCGGGAGGAGCTCCTACGAGCAGTACTTC.

The J gene is TRBJ2-7, the V gene TRBV5-6; 7 bases fit TRBD1. The CDR3 is 14 residues long. CDR1 and CDR2 from the germline V gene are SGHDT and YYEEEE. Trimming took 6 bases from V and 4 from J; bases not matched to a gene: 10. The CDR3 coding sequence is TGTGCCAGCATAAGGACAGGTGGGAATTACGAGCAGTACTTC. Its translation: CASIRTGGNYEQYF.

This rearrangement joins TRBV14 to TRBJ2-7; no definite D call. This CDR3 region has 13 residues. Trimming took 4 bases from V and 0 from J, leaving 7 bases between them. CDR1 is SGHDN, CDR2 FVKESK, per germline. Written as DNA, the CDR3 is TGTGCCAGCAGCCCCTTTAACTCCTACGAGCAGTACTTC. Protein product: CASSPFNSYEQYF.

The gene calls are TRBV5-5 and TRBJ2-7; 7 bases line up with TRBD1. This CDR3 has 15 residues. With 4 bases clipped from V and 3 bases from J, the junction kept 10 bases outside the gene matches. Germline V gives CDR1 SGHKS, CDR2 YYEKEE (reference sequence). This chain's CDR3 is CASSPGQGDFYEQYF. DNA of the CDR3: TGTGCCAGCAGCCCCGGTCAGGGGGATTTCTACGAGCAGTACTTC.

The CDR3 region has the DNA TGTGCCAGCAGCTTAAGGACAGACAGGGGGAGCACAGATACGCAGTATTTT. This gives the protein CASSLRTDRGSTDTQYF. The chain joins TRBV7-3 to TRBJ2-3; 9 positions match TRBD1. CDR1 and CDR2 from the germline V gene are SGHTA and FQGTGA. After removal of 1 base from V and 0 bases from J, the junction contained 5 bases not matched to a gene. CDR3 length: 17 residues.

The genes are TRBV7-2 and TRBJ2-3, with D possibly being TRBD2 (5 bases). The CDR3 totals 15 residues. V lost 7 bases and J lost 1, with 15 bases in between. Germline CDR1 is SGHTA and CDR2 is FQGNSA. The CDR3 DNA follows: TGTGCCAGCACCACGGGGTCAAGGGGCACAGATACGCAGTATTTT. Its protein is CASTTGSRGTDTQYF.

The rearrangement uses TRBV15 and TRBJ1-1; 9 bases are shared with TRBD1. This CDR3 is built from 14 residues. V trimming: 1 base; J trimming: 11 bases; junction bases outside the gene matches: 8. Germline CDR1 LNHNV, CDR2 YYDKDF (reference sequence). The CDR3 DNA reads as TGTGCCACCAGCAGAGGTCGACAGGGGGTGTTTGCTTTCTTT. It is translated as CATSRGRQGVFAFF. Together with reference TRBV15 and TRBJ1-1, the CDR3 gives the full variable domain: DAMVIQNPRYQVTQFGKPVTLSCSQTLNHNVMYWYQQKSSQAPKLLFHYYDKDFNNEADTPDNFQSRRPNTSFCFLDIRSPGLGDTAMYLCATSRGRQGVFAFFGQGTRLTVV.